This TCR beta chain stems from a study of T cell responses to AZD1222 COVID-19 vaccine (dated by TCRdb to 2020 to 2023). For context, the study as a whole: TCR sequencing was performed for about 250 trial participants, of whom some 200 were given two doses of AZD1222 and some 26 were given two doses of MenACWY control vaccine. Trial participants were enrolled by age into subgroups of 18-55, 56-69 and 70-plus years, and around 150, 29 and 61 TCR-sequenced participants, respectively, were included in these subgroups. What the research found in general, with its limitations: Reportedly, close to half of the unique spike-specific TCRs recognized epitopes lying outside the regions that are mutated in the B.1.351 and B.1.1.7 variants. CD4 TCRs associated with the vaccine covered the entire spike protein, and the dominant responses were in regions 160-218 and 743-854. No day 14 peak-response samples were available, so repertoires were characterized only after the peak T cell response. A significant rise in spike-specific TCR breadth and depth was observed after two AZD1222 doses relative to day 0 and relative to MenACWY recipients. The 56-69-year group was small, and its depth increase did not reach significance, likely because of low power. Conclusions about previously exposed vaccinees are limited, since just 5 to 7 AZD1222 recipients were seropositive for SARS-CoV-2 at baseline. Most participants were white British and females outnumbered males, and the authors suggested that clonal diversity may have been underestimated.

The sample's time point, from its label and the paper: about 28 days (+/-7) after the second vaccine dose. AZD1222 recipients whose second dose came at about 4 weeks and those whose second dose came at about 12 weeks were combined into one group, since spike-specific TCR depth and breadth did not differ between the two schedules. Vaccinee samples came from UK trials COV001 and COV002, including a single-blind randomized controlled phase 2/3 trial of AZD1222 (ChAdOx1 nCoV-19) in healthy adults. Trial participant PBMC samples were collected at day 0 and day 28 after the second dose for TCRbeta chain sequencing. At the junction V is shortened by 5 bases and J by 0 bases, with 20 bases in between. The CDR3 contains 16 residues, cysteine and phenylalanine counted. Just the 48-base CDR3 DNA is kept, in frame starting at base 1. The germline V gene (reference sequence) specifies GTSNPN as CDR1 and SVGIG as CDR2.

Remarks on this clone: Its antigen remains unidentified. No base-level quality is on record; no much larger clone is a single base apart.

The CDR3 regions of human TCRbeta chains were analyzed by immunosequencing. The published analysis was carried out like this. TCRs in the repertoires were compared against a reference library of SARS-CoV-2-specific TCRs that had been generated with the MIRA antigen-specificity platform. Breadth meant the fraction of unique TCRs that were SARS-CoV-2-associated, whereas depth meant the fraction of total T cells that were SARS-CoV-2-associated. Using the MIRA data, every spike-specific TCR was mapped to the spike region that the TCR reacted to and assigned to either a CD4 or a CD8 class. Log10-transformed breadth and depth values were compared by one-way ANOVA with Sidak's multiple comparisons tests. TCRdb stores this immuneACCESS table with in-frame sequences only. Part of the clones is absent; in the studies checked, under half of the shortfall reflects unresolved V genes, and no reason is known for the rest. The DNA gave D and trimming, while V, J and clone size come from that table. Within this sample are about 160,000 clones, with more than 85% of them counted one time only. In total, the top ten clones hold 3.3% of the sample.

The sequence was obtained from an adult who received the AZD1222 COVID-19 vaccine. Sample: peripheral blood, taken 28 days after the second AZD1222 dose. The V and J segments used are TRBV30 and TRBJ2-7; the D gene is possibly TRBD1, with 5 bases matching. The CDR3 region reads CAWAHTTAAISYEQYF. The sequenced DNA: TGTGCCTGGGCTCATACGACAGCTGCCATCTCCTACGAGCAGTACTTC.